A single T cell receptor beta chain is shown here with its context. Its antigen remains unidentified. No clone much larger than this one lies a single base away; base qualities are absent. This record comes from a study of T cell responses to AZD1222 COVID-19 vaccine (dated by TCRdb to the early 2020s). As for the study more broadly: AZD1222 recipients given second doses at about 4 weeks or at about 12 weeks were pooled, since spike-specific TCR depth and breadth were not found to differ between the two schedules. TCR sequencing was performed for approximately 240 trial participants, of whom about 200 were given two doses of AZD1222 and 26 were given two doses of MenACWY control vaccine. Trial participants were enrolled into age subgroups of 18-55, 56-69 and 70-plus years, which contained about 150, 28 and 57 TCR-sequenced participants, respectively.

The CDR3 regions of human TCRbeta chains were analyzed by immunosequencing. The original methods were these. TCRs in the repertoires were matched against a reference library of SARS-CoV-2-specific TCRs that had been generated with the MIRA antigen-specificity platform. Breadth was defined as the fraction of unique TCRs that were SARS-CoV-2-associated. Depth was defined as the fraction of total T cells that were SARS-CoV-2-associated. Using the MIRA data, each spike-specific TCR was mapped to the spike region that the TCR reacts to and placed in a CD4 or CD8 class. Log10-transformed breadth and depth values were compared by one-way ANOVA with Sidak's multiple comparisons tests. Held by TCRdb, this immuneACCESS table contains in-frame sequences only and omits some clones. Under half of the omission traces to an unresolved V gene where checked; the cause of the rest is unknown. Clone size and the V and J calls come from that table; the DNA yielded D and trimming. Here the sample has around 120,000 clones; about 90% occur a single time. 7% to 8.5% of the sample goes to the ten largest clones.

The time point label on this specimen signifies: baseline before first vaccination. Vaccinee samples were obtained from the UK trials COV001 and COV002, which included a single-blind randomized controlled phase 2/3 trial of AZD1222 (ChAdOx1 nCoV-19) in healthy adults. For TCRbeta chain sequencing, PBMC samples were collected from trial participants at day 0 and at day 28 after the second dose. Overall study results and their limits: CD4 TCRs associated with the vaccine covered the entire spike protein, and the dominant responses were in regions 160-218 and 743-854. Epitopes outside the regions mutated in the B.1.351 and B.1.1.7 variants were reportedly recognized by nearly half of the unique spike-specific TCRs. The 56-69-year group was small, and its depth increase did not reach significance, likely because of low power. After two AZD1222 doses, spike-specific TCR breadth and depth were significantly higher than at day 0 and than in MenACWY recipients. Conclusions about previously exposed vaccinees were limited because only six or seven AZD1222 recipients were SARS-CoV-2 seropositive at baseline. Participants were mostly white British, with more females than males. The authors suggested clonal diversity may have been underestimated. Because no day 14 peak-response samples were available, repertoires were characterized only after the peak T cell response.

Cut back by 4 bases and 10 bases, the V and J ends lie 14 bases apart. The CDR3 starts with the cysteine, ends with the phenylalanine, and has 14 residues. Just the 42-base CDR3 DNA is kept, in frame starting at base 1. Taken from the germline V gene, the CDR1 and CDR2 loops are SNHLY and FYNNEI. The sequence is built from TRBV2 and TRBJ1-6; the D segment could be TRBD1, given 5 matching bases. This receptor was taken from an adult in good health. Material: peripheral blood, obtained on day 0 of AZD1222 vaccination. The CDR3 region reads CASSVFWGESPLHF. The DNA sequence is TGTGCCAGCAGTGTATTTTGGGGGGAATCACCCCTCCACTTT.